The 14 T cell receptor beta chains given below trace back to one sample, sequenced in a study of blood T cell repertoires in COVID-19. Libraries were prepared by immunoSEQ multiplex PCR; TCRdb keeps only in-frame clonotypes and omits some of them. The repertoire holds about 200,000 clones, with almost 85% as singletons. The sequencing input was peripheral blood. The receptors come from a human donor with acute or convalescent COVID-19. The donor label of this sample is uncertain.

The chain uses TRBV28 and TRBJ2-4, with TRBD1 identical over 9 bases. Germline assignment: CDR1 MDHEN and CDR2 SYDVKM. The V segment lost 5 bases and the J segment 2 bases; nucleotides outside the gene matches: 7. The CDR3 loop spans 16 amino acids. CDR3 region: CASSEQGASPKNIQYF. The CDR3, as DNA: TGTGCCAGCAGTGAACAGGGGGCAAGTCCCAAAAACATTCAGTACTTC.

J is TRBJ1-2 and V is TRBV7-9; 7 positions agree with TRBD1. V trimming: 4 bases; J trimming: 4 bases; junction bases outside the gene matches: 6. The CDR3 sequence is 14 residues long. Looked up from germline, CDR1 is SEHNR and CDR2 is FQNEAQ (reference sequence). As DNA, the CDR3 is TGTGCCAGCAGCTCTACAGGGGAGCTCTATGGCTACACCTTC. Protein: CASSSTGELYGYTF.

J is TRBJ2-1 and V is TRBV9; TRBD2 matches at 8 bases. Unmatched junction bases numbered 7, after V lost 0 bases and J lost 8 bases. The CDR3 contains 15 residues. CDR1 and CDR2 (germline): SGDLS, YYNGEE. The CDR3 sequence is CASSVVAGRVDEQFF. The CDR3 DNA reads as TGTGCCAGCAGCGTAGTGGCCGGGAGGGTCGATGAGCAGTTCTTC.

V and J are TRBV19 and TRBJ1-5, with 9 bases that match TRBD1. V gave up 9 bases and J gave up 7 bases; unmatched junction bases: 7. The CDR3 extends over 13 amino acids. Germline CDR1 reads LNHDA; CDR2 reads SQIVND (reference sequence). The CDR3 here is CASSGTGLQPQHF. For the CDR3, the DNA is TGTGCCAGCTCCGGGACAGGGTTGCAGCCCCAGCATTTT.

The CDR3 DNA reads as TGCGCCAGCAGCTTGGTGCCAGCGGGCTCCTACAATGAGCAGTTCTTC. This translates into CASSLVPAGSYNEQFF. The rearrangement joins TRBV5-1 to TRBJ2-1; possible D gene TRBD2, 6 bases. The germline V gene has CDR1 SGHRS and CDR2 YFSETQ. The CDR3 loop spans 16 amino acids. V shed 0 bases and J shed 0 bases, with 10 bases lying between them.

In this sample, this clone turned up once. This chain connects TRBV27 to TRBJ1-2; D is possibly TRBD1 (5 bases). V was trimmed by 5 bases and J by 7 bases, leaving 20 bases between them. The CDR3 sequence is 15 residues long. Looked up from germline, CDR1 is MNHEY and CDR2 is SMNVEV (reference sequence). Here the CDR3 reads CASSIRFGGFGGYTF. The CDR3 coding sequence is TGTGCCAGCAGTATCCGGTTCGGGGGTTTCGGTGGCTACACCTTC.

The chain combines TRBV7-9 with TRBJ2-1, with 8 bases aligning to TRBD2. This CDR3 is 15 amino acids long. The germline V gene encodes CDR1 SEHNR and CDR2 FQNEAQ (reference sequence). Germline trimming cut 7 bases from V and 7 bases from J; bases unmatched to any gene: 12. The CDR3 here is CASTPGGPGNNEQFF. CDR3 nucleotides: TGTGCCAGCACCCCGGGGGGGCCTGGAAATAATGAGCAGTTCTTC.

Of note for this clone: A junction end diverges from the germline sequence, so it may reflect a read error. The J gene is TRBJ2-1, the V gene TRBV7-9; no firm D call. Germline assignment: CDR1 SEHNR and CDR2 FQNEAQ (reference sequence). The CDR3 runs 9 residues. In nucleotides, the CDR3 is TGTGCCAGCAGCTTAGAGCTGTTCTTC. Translated, it gives CASSLELFF. Full variable domain (remainder filled in from reference TRBV7-9 and TRBJ2-1): DTGVSQNPRHKITKRGQNVTFRCDPISEHNRLYWYRQTLGQGPEFLTYFQNEAQLEKSRLLSDRFSAERPKGSFSTLEIQRTEQGDSAMYLCASSLELFFGPGTRLTVL.

V is TRBV29-1 and J is TRBJ1-1; D is possibly TRBD1 (6 bases). The germline V gene encodes CDR1 SQVTM and CDR2 ANQGSEA. CDR3 length: 14 residues. The germline V and J ends were trimmed by 4 bases and 0 bases, with 12 bases remaining between them. The CDR3 reads CSVAKTGLNTEAFF. The CDR3 DNA sequence: TGCAGCGTTGCCAAAACAGGGTTGAACACTGAAGCTTTCTTT.

The chain recombines TRBV18 with TRBJ1-1, with 7 nucleotides matching TRBD1. Germline V CDR1 and CDR2: KGHSH, LQKENI. The trim removed 6 bases at V and 4 bases at J, leaving 5 bases unmatched. The CDR3 contains 13 residues. The CDR3 DNA reads as TGTGCCAGCTCTGACAGGGTGCGCACTGAAGCTTTCTTT. This translates into CASSDRVRTEAFF.

This clone was seen a few times. This rearrangement joins TRBV25-1 to TRBJ2-3; 9 bases are shared with TRBD2. The V gene end was trimmed by 4 bases and the J gene end by 2 bases; junction bases not matched to a gene: 7. The CDR3 is 16 amino acids. From germline, CDR1 is MGHDK and CDR2 SYGVNS. The CDR3 coding sequence is TGTGCCAGCAGTGGACGACTAGCGGCCACCACAGATACGCAGTATTTT. It yields the protein CASSGRLAATTDTQYF.

The rearrangement joins TRBV6-4 to TRBJ2-1; D is ambiguous. Deletions cut 3 bases from V and 0 bases from J, with 6 bases between. The CDR3 has 14 amino acids. Germline V gene data show CDR1 as MRHNA and CDR2 as SNTAGT. CDR3 region: CASSDGGSYNEQFF. The CDR3 DNA reads as TGTGCCAGCAGTGATGGCGGCTCCTACAATGAGCAGTTCTTC.

The V and J genes are TRBV6-6 and TRBJ2-3; 7 bases are a match to TRBD2. Looked up from germline, CDR1 is MNHNY and CDR2 is SVGAGI (reference sequence). This CDR3 is 12 amino acids long. Unmatched junction bases numbered 7, after V lost 2 bases and J lost 14 bases. In DNA, the CDR3 is TGTGCCAGCAGTTACCCCGGGGGGAATAGGTATTTT. It is translated as CASSYPGGNRYF.

The sample holds a few counts of this clone. V gene TRBV5-1 combines with J gene TRBJ2-1; 12 bases are a match to TRBD2. This CDR3 has 16 amino acids. V was clipped by 6 bases and J by 7 bases; unmatched bases: 11. Germline V CDR1 and CDR2: SGHRS, YFSETQ. The CDR3 sequence: CASTPSGTSGWNEQFF. The DNA for the CDR3 is TGCGCCAGCACCCCGTCCGGGACTAGCGGGTGGAATGAGCAGTTCTTC. The entire variable domain, with the rest obtained from reference TRBV5-1 and TRBJ2-1, is as follows: KAGVTQTPRYLIKTRGQQVTLSCSPISGHRSVSWYQQTPGQGLQFLFEYFSETQRNKGNFPGRFSGRQFSNSRSEMNVSTLELGDSALYLCASTPSGTSGWNEQFFGPGTRLTVL.